The 12 T cell receptor beta chains presented below share a single source sample, sequenced in a study of control samples from healthy donors and cancer patients. Measured with immunoSEQ multiplex PCR; TCRdb has only the in-frame clones, and not every one. The sample holds roughly 120,000 clones, approximately 90% seen once. Sequenced sample: blood. The receptors were gathered from a human donor in good health. The donor label of this sample is uncertain.

CDR3 residues: CASSLNLGQASLETQYF. In nucleotides, the CDR3 is TGTGCCAGCAGTCTTAACTTGGGACAGGCCAGTTTGGAGACCCAGTACTTC. The chain joins TRBV11-2 to TRBJ2-5; 8 nucleotides align to TRBD1. The CDR3 runs 17 residues. Trimming took 6 bases from V and 5 from J; bases not matched to a gene: 17. Germline V lookup: CDR1 SGHAT, CDR2 FQNNGV.

CDR3 DNA sequence: TGTGCCAGCTCACCGGGACAGGGAGGAGGAACTGAAGCTTTCTTT. Protein sequence: CASSPGQGGGTEAFF. The chain joins TRBV18 to TRBJ1-1; TRBD1 agrees at 9 bases. V gave up 3 bases and J gave up 5 bases; unmatched junction bases: 7. The CDR3 spans 15 residues. Germline V lookup: CDR1 KGHSH, CDR2 LQKENI. Looking up the rest from reference TRBV18 and TRBJ1-1 gives the full variable domain: NAGVMQNPRHLVRRRGQEARLRCSPMKGHSHVYWYRQLPEEGLKFMVYLQKENIIDESGMPKERFSAEFPKEGPSILRIQQVVRGDSAAYFCASSPGQGGGTEAFFGQGTRLTVV.

The chain joins TRBV28 to TRBJ1-6, with a tentative D call TRBD1 (5 bases). The CDR3 contains 16 residues. V was clipped by 5 bases and J by 7 bases, with 18 bases between them. Germline-derived CDR1 and CDR2 are MDHEN and SYDVKM. The CDR3 DNA sequence: TGTGCCAGCAGTAAACAGCATGGGGGAAACAATTCACCCCTCCACTTT. The encoded protein is CASSKQHGGNNSPLHF.

In DNA form, the CDR3 reads TGTGCCAGCAGGAACGGGACAGCGAGCTACGAGCAGTACTTC. It yields the protein CASRNGTASYEQYF. V and J are TRBV21-1 and TRBJ2-7; the tabulated D call, TRBD1, remains unverified against the DNA. TRBV21-1 counts as a pseudogene. The CDR3 loop spans 14 amino acids.

The gene calls are TRBV11-2 and TRBJ1-1, with a weak D call TRBD1 (5 bases). This CDR3 contains 14 residues. V gave up 4 bases and J gave up 0 bases, with 9 bases separating them. The germline CDR1 and CDR2 sequences are SGHAT and FQNNGV. In DNA, the CDR3 is TGTGCCAGCAGCTGGGGGGGATTGAACACTGAAGCTTTCTTT. It encodes CASSWGGLNTEAFF.

The rearrangement joins TRBV7-2 to TRBJ1-1; D may be TRBD1 (5 bases). The CDR3 spans 16 residues. V gave up 4 bases and J gave up 8 bases, with 23 bases separating them. Germline lookup yields CDR1 SGHTA and CDR2 FQGNSA. The DNA for the CDR3 is TGTGCCAGCAGCTCATATACTCCATTGAGGGGCGGAGAAGCTTTCTTT. Residues: CASSSYTPLRGGEAFF.

J is TRBJ2-7 and V is TRBV18; a possible D gene is TRBD1 (6 bases). With 5 bases removed from V and 2 bases from J, the gap between germline ends came to 10 bases. Per the germline V gene, CDR1 is KGHSH and CDR2 is LQKENI. The CDR3 contains 13 residues. The CDR3, as DNA: TGTGCCAGCTCAAACAGGGATACCTACGAGCAGTACTTC. Translation gives CASSNRDTYEQYF.

V and J are TRBV4-2 and TRBJ1-2; the D is unclear. Germline V gene lookup returns CDR1 LGHNA and CDR2 YNFKEQ. Trimming removed 0 bases at V and 13 bases at J, with 15 bases between. The CDR3 runs 13 residues. Written as DNA, the CDR3 is TGTGCCAGCAGCCAAGATCAGACAATACCCTCCACCTTC. This sequence encodes CASSQDQTIPSTF.

CDR3 amino acids: CAISETGPRAGSYNSPLHF. CDR3 DNA: TGTGCCATCAGTGAAACCGGGCCCCGCGCGGGCTCCTATAATTCACCCCTCCACTTT. The chain uses TRBV10-3 and TRBJ1-6, with D unclear. Germline V lookup: CDR1 ENHRY, CDR2 SYGVKD. The CDR3 contains 19 residues. V gave up 3 bases and J gave up 0 bases, with 18 bases separating them.

The chain carries TRBV11-1 and TRBJ2-2; TRBD2 matches 7 bases. J gave up 1 base and V 4 bases, and 6 bases lay outside the gene matches. The germline CDR1 and CDR2 sequences are SGHAT and FQDESV (reference sequence). The CDR3 contains 16 residues. As DNA, the CDR3 is TGTGCCAGCAGCTCGACCGGGACTAAGAACACCGGGGAGCTGTTTTTT. The encoded protein is CASSSTGTKNTGELFF. Variable domain in full (rest from reference TRBV11-1 and TRBJ2-2): EAEVAQSPRYKITEKSQAVAFWCDPISGHATLYWYRQILGQGPELLVQFQDESVVDDSQLPKDRFSAERLKGVDSTLKIQPAELGDSAMYLCASSSTGTKNTGELFFGEGSRLTVL.

This chain uses TRBV11-2 with TRBJ2-3; 9 bases fit TRBD1. The germline CDR1 and CDR2 sequences are SGHAT and FQNNGV. The V gene end was trimmed by 6 bases and the J gene end by 6 bases; junction bases not matched to a gene: 7. This CDR3 region has 14 residues. In nucleotides, the CDR3 is TGTGCCAGCAGTCGAGACAGGGGGAGTGATACGCAGTATTTT. Translated: CASSRDRGSDTQYF.

The J gene is TRBJ1-2, the V gene TRBV6-2 or TRBV6-3; the D gene is possibly TRBD1 (5 bases). The CDR3 covers 16 residues. Trimming left V 0 bases short and J 3 bases short, with 14 bases between. Germline CDR1 and CDR2: MNHEY and SVGEGT. CDR3 DNA sequence: TGTGCCAGCAGTTACTCGACCAGGTTGGGGGACTATGGCTACACCTTC. Residues: CASSYSTRLGDYGYTF.